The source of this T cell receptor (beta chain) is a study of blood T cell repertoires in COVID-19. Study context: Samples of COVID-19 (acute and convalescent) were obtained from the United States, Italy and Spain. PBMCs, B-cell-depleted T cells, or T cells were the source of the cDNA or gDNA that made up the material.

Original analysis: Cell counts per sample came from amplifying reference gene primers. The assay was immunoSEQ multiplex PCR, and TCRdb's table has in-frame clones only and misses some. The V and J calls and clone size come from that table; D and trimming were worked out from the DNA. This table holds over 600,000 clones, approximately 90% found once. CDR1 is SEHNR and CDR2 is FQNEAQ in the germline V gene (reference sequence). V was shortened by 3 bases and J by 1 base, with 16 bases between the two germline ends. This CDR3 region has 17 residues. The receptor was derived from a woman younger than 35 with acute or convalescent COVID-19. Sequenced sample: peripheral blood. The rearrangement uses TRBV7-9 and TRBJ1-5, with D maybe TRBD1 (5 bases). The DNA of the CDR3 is TGTGCCAGCAGCTTGGTCGTGGGGGGGTCGAGCAATCAGCCCCAGCATTTT. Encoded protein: CASSLVVGGSSNQPQHF.